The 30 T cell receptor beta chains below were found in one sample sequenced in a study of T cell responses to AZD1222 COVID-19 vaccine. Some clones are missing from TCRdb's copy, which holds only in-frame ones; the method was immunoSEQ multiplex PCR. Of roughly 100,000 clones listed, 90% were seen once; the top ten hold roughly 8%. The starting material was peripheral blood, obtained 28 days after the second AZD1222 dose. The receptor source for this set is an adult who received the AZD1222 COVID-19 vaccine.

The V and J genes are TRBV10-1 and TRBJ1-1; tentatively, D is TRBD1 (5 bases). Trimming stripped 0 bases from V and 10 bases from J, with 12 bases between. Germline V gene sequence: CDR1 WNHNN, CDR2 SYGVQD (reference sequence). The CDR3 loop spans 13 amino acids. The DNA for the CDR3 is TGCGCCAGCAGTGAGTCGACTCTAAGGGGAGCTTTCTTT. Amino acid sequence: CASSESTLRGAFF.

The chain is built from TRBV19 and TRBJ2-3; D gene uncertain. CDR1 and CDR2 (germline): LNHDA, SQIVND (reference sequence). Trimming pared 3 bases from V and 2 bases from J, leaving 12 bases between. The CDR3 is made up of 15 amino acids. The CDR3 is CASSMGSHYTDTQYF. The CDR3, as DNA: TGTGCCAGTAGTATGGGGTCTCACTACACAGATACGCAGTATTTT. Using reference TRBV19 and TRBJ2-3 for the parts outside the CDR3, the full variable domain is DGGITQSPKYLFRKEGQNVTLSCEQNLNHDAMYWYRQDPGQGLRLIYYSQIVNDFQKGDIAEGYSVSREKKESFPLTVTSAQKNPTAFYLCASSMGSHYTDTQYFGPGTRLTVL.

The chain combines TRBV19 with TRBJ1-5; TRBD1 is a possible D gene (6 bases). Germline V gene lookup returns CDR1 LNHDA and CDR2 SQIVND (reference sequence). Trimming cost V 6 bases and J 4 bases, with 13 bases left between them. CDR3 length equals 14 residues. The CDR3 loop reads CASSIRGTNQPQHF. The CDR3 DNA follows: TGTGCCAGTAGCATCAGGGGAACAAATCAGCCCCAGCATTTT.

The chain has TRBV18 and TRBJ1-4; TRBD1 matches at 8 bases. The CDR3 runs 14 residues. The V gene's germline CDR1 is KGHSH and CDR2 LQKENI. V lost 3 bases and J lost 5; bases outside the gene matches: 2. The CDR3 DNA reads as TGTGCCAGCTCACCTCGGACAGGGAATGAAAAACTGTTTTTT. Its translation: CASSPRTGNEKLFF. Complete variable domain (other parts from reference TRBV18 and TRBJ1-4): NAGVMQNPRHLVRRRGQEARLRCSPMKGHSHVYWYRQLPEEGLKFMVYLQKENIIDESGMPKERFSAEFPKEGPSILRIQQVVRGDSAAYFCASSPRTGNEKLFFGSGTQLSVL.

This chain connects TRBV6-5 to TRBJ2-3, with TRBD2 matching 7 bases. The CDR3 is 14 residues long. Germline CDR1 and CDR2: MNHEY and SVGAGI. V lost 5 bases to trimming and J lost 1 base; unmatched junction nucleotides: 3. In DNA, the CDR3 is TGTGCCAGCAGTAGACGGGGGGGCACAGATACGCAGTATTTT. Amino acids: CASSRRGGTDTQYF.

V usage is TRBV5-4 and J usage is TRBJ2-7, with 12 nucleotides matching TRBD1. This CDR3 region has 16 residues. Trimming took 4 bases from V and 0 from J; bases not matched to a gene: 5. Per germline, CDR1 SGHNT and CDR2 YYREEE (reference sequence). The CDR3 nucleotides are TGTGCCAGCAGCCTTGGGACAGGGGGCAACTCCTACGAGCAGTACTTC. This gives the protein CASSLGTGGNSYEQYF.

The CDR3 spells CSASLGQGASQPQHF. CDR3 DNA sequence: TGCAGTGCTAGTCTGGGACAGGGGGCTAGTCAGCCCCAGCATTTT. V and J are TRBV20-1 and TRBJ1-5; 12 bases agree with TRBD1. Per the germline V gene, CDR1 is DFQATT and CDR2 is SNEGSKA (reference sequence). V lost 3 bases, J lost 6 bases, and 6 bases stayed unmatched. CDR3 size: 15 residues.

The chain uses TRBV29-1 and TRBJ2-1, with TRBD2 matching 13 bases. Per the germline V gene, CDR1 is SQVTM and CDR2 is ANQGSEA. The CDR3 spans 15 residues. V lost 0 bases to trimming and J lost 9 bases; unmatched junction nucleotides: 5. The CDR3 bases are TGCAGCGTTGAAGATACTAGCGGGGGGGCGGCTGAGCAGTTCTTC. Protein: CSVEDTSGGAAEQFF.

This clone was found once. In DNA form, the CDR3 reads TGTGCCAGCTCACCTAGGGGGGTAGGTCTCACAGATACGCAGTATTTT. Translating gives CASSPRGVGLTDTQYF. V usage is TRBV18 and J usage is TRBJ2-3; D possibly matches TRBD1 or TRBD2 (6 bases each). CDR1 is KGHSH and CDR2 is LQKENI in the germline V gene. V was cut by 3 bases and J by 2 bases, with 15 bases left in between. The CDR3 contains 16 residues.

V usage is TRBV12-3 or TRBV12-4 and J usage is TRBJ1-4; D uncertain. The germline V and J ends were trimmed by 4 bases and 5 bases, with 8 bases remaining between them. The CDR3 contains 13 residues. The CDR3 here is CASSYRENEKLFF. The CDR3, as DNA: TGTGCCAGCAGTTATCGGGAGAATGAAAAACTGTTTTTT.

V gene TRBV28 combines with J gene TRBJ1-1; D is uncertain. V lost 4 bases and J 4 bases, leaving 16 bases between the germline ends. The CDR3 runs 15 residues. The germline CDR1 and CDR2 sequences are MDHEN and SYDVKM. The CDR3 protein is CASSSGAEGLTEAFF. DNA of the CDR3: TGTGCCAGCAGTTCAGGCGCAGAGGGTCTCACTGAAGCTTTCTTT.

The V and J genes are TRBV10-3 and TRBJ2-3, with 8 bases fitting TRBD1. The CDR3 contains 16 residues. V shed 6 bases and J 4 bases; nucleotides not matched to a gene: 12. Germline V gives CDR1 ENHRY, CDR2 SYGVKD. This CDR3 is CAIRPILQGVADTQYF. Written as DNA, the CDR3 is TGTGCCATCAGACCTATACTACAGGGGGTTGCAGATACGCAGTATTTT.

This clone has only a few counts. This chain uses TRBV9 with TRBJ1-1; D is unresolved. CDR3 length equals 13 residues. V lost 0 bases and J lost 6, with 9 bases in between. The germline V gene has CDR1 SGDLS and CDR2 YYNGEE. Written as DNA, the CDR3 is TGTGCCAGCAGCGTAGGGTTTGAGGCTGAAGCTTTCTTT. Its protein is CASSVGFEAEAFF.

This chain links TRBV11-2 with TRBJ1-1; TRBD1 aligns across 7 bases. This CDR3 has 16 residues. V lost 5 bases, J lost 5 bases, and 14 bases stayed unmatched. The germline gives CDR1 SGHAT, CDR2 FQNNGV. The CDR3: CASSTRDSQKGTEAFF. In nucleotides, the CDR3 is TGTGCCAGCAGCACCCGGGACAGTCAAAAGGGGACTGAAGCTTTCTTT.

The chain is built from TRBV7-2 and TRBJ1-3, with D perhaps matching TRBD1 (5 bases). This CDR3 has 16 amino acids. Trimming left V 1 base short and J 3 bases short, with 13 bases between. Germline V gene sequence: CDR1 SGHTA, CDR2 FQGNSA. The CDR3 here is CASSLVGGISGNTIYF. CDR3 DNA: TGTGCCAGCAGCTTAGTGGGGGGGATTAGTGGAAACACCATATATTTT.

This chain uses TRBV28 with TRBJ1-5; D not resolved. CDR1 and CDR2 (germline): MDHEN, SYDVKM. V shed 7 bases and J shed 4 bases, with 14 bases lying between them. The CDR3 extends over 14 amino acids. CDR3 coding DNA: TGTGCCAGCACCTCTGGGCAGTTAAATCAGCCCCAGCATTTT. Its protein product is CASTSGQLNQPQHF.

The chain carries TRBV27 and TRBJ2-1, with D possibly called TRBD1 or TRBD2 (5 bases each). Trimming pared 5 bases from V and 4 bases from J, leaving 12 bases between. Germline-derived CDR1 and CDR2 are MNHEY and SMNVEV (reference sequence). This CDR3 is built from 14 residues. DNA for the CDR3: TGTGCCAGCAGTATCCGGGACGGATACAATGAGCAGTTCTTC. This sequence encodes CASSIRDGYNEQFF.

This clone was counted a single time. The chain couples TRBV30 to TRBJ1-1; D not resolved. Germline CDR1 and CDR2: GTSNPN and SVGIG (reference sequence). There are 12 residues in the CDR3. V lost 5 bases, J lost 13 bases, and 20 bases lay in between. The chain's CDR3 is CAWEEGLRFVFF. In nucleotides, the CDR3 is TGTGCCTGGGAAGAAGGACTGAGGTTTGTTTTCTTT.

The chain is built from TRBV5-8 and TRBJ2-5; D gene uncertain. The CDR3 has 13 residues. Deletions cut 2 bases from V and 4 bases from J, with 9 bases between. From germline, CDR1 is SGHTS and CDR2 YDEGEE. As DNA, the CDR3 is TGTGCCAGCAGCTTTCATATTCGAGAGACCCAGTACTTC. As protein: CASSFHIRETQYF.

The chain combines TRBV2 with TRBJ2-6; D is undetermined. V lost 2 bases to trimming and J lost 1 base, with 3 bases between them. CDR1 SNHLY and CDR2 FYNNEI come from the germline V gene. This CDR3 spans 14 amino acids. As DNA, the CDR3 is TGTGCCAGCAGTGAACGGTCTGGGGCCAACGTCCTGACTTTC. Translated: CASSERSGANVLTF.

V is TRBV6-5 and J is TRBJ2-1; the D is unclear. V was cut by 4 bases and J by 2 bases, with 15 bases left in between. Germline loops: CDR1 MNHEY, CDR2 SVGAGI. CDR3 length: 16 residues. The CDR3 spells CASSSRVSWAYNEQFF. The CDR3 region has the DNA TGTGCCAGCAGTTCCCGGGTCAGTTGGGCCTACAATGAGCAGTTCTTC.

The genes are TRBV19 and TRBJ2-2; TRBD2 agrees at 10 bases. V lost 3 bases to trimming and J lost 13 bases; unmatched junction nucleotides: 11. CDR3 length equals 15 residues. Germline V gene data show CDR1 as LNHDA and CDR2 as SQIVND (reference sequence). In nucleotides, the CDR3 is TGTGCCAGTAGTATCGGAGGCCTAGCGGGGGAGGGGCTGTTTTTT. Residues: CASSIGGLAGEGLFF.

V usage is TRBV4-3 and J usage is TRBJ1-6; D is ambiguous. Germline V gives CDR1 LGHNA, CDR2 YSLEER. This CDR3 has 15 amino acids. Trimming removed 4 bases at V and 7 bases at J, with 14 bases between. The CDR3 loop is CASSPSEGRNSPLHF. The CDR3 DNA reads TGCGCCAGCAGCCCCTCCGAGGGCAGGAATTCACCCCTCCACTTT.

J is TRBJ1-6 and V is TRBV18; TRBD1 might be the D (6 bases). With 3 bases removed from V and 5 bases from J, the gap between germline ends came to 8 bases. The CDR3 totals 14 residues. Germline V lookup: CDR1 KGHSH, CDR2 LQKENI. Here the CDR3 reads CASSPQGNNSPLHF. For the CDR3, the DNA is TGTGCCAGCTCACCCCAGGGGAATAATTCACCCCTCCACTTT.

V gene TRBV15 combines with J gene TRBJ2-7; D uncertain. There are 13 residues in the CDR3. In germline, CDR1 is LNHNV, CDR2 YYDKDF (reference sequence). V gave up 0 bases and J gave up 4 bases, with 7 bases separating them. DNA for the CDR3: TGTGCCACCAGCAGAGATGAAGCGTACGAGCAGTACTTC. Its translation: CATSRDEAYEQYF. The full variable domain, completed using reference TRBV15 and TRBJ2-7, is DAMVIQNPRYQVTQFGKPVTLSCSQTLNHNVMYWYQQKSSQAPKLLFHYYDKDFNNEADTPDNFQSRRPNTSFCFLDIRSPGLGDTAMYLCATSRDEAYEQYFGPGTRLTVT.

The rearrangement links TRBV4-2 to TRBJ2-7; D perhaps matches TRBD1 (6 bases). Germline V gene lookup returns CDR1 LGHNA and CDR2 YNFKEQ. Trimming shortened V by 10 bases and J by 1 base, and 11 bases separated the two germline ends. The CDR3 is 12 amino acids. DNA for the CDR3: TGTGCCACACAGGGCCCATCCTACGAGCAGTACTTC. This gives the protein CATQGPSYEQYF.

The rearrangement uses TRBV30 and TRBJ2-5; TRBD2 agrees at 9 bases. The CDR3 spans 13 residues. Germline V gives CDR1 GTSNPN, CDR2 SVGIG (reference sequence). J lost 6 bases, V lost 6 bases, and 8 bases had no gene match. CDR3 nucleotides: TGTGCCTGCCTGCGGGGGGGCGGAAAGACCCAGTACTTC. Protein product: CACLRGGGKTQYF.

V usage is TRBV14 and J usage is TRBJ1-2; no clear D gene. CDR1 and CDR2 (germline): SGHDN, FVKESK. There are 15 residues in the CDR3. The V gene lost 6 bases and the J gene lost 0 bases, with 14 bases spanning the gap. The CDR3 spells CASSQERTPNYGYTF. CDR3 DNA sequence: TGTGCCAGCAGTCAGGAGAGGACGCCTAACTATGGCTACACCTTC.

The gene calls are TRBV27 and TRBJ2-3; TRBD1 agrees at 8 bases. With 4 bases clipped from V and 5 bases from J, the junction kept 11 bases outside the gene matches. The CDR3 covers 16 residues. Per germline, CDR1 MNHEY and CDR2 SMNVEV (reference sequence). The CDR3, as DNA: TGTGCCAGCAGTTATCAGCAGGGGGCCGGGGGAGATACGCAGTATTTT. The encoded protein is CASSYQQGAGGDTQYF.

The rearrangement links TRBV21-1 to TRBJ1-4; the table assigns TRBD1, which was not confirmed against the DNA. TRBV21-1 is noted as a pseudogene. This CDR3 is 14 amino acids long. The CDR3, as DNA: TGTGCCAGCAGCAAACCGGGACAGGGCGAAAAACTGTTTTTT. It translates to CASSKPGQGEKLFF.